Detailed here is one T cell receptor (beta chain). Looked up from germline, CDR1 is KGHSH and CDR2 is LQKENI. The CDR3 is 18 residues long. Trimming removed 0 bases from V and 7 bases from J; junction bases left unmatched: 14. The protocol was immunoSEQ multiplex PCR, while the TCRdb copy is restricted to in-frame clones and leaves out a portion. The sample holds approximately 200,000 clones, around 84% seen once. The entry originates in a study of cytomegalovirus exposure and HLA in healthy donors. This receptor was identified in a woman in her 30s in good health and CMV-seropositive. Sequencing was done on a sample of PBMCs. The chain combines TRBV18 with TRBJ2-4, with 8 bases lining up with TRBD2. In DNA, the CDR3 is TGTGCCAGCTCACCACCTTTTATAGCGGGGTCCAAGGAGAACATTCAGTACTTC. Its protein product is CASSPPFIAGSKENIQYF.